Sequencing of this T cell receptor (beta chain) was carried out in a study of blood T cells in healthy people across ages. The sample, 7.5 to 10 milliliters of peripheral blood, was drawn from each donor. A second PCR of 7 to 11 cycles used a sample-barcoded 5' primer and a J-beta primer mix. TCRdb ran MiXCR on the 5' RACE reads and lists one entry per CDR3 protein. The sample shows fewer than 950,000 distinct CDR3 sequences, roughly 50% of them seen only once. In germline, CDR1 is DFQATT, CDR2 SNEGSKA (reference sequence). This CDR3 is built from 12 residues. Study observations and caveats: Higher diversity, along with more naive CD4+ cells, distinguished long-lived donors from aged donors. PBMCs went unsorted, and a conclusive naive versus antigen-experienced comparison was therefore prevented.

To note about this clonotype: Its antigen is undetermined.

V usage is TRBV20-1 and J usage is TRBJ2-5; no firm D call. The end of the DNA fits TRBJ2-7 better, so the J call may be wrong. The specimen sequenced was blood. This clonotype was sampled from a man aged 80 or over in good health. The CDR3 nucleotides are TGCAGTGCTAGAGTAGGCGTCTACGAGCAGTACTTC. It is translated as CSARVGVYEQYF.